This is a list of T cell receptor beta chains from one sample in a study of OX40 agonist ivuxolimab in advanced cancers. Measured with immunoSEQ multiplex PCR; TCRdb has only the in-frame clones, and not every one. The table has approximately 57,000 clones, nearly 85% seen once; the top ten hold 3.1%. Material: CD4+ or CD8+ T cells sorted from blood, obtained in a trial of the OX40 agonist ivuxolimab. The receptors were sampled from an adult with an advanced solid tumor such as melanoma, head and neck, liver or kidney cancer. Each CDR3 is given with its conserved first and last residue. Fields, in order: J gene, CDR3 length, clone size, V gene, D gene, CDR3 DNA, CDR3 protein. The D gene is left open where the match is weak. Clone size is given for some rows only: seen once, a few or many times, or a class if the clone is expanded.

>TRBJ1-2|14|-|TRBV2|-
TGTGCCAGCTTAACGGGCAGGTTCAACTATGGCTACACCTTC
CASLTGRFNYGYTF
>TRBJ2-3|15|-|TRBV13|TRBD2
TGTGCCAGCAGCTTTAGCGGGGTCGGGAGGGGTACGCAGTATTTT
CASSFSGVGRGTQYF
>TRBJ2-1|16|once|TRBV27|TRBD1
TGTGCCAGTCGCGCGTGGGGGACAGGCTCCTACAATGAGCAGTTCTTC
CASRAWGTGSYNEQFF
>TRBJ2-3|14|-|TRBV28|TRBD1
TGTGCCAGCAGGTACAGGGGGCGGACAGATACGCAGTATTTT
CASRYRGRTDTQYF
>TRBJ2-1|20|once|TRBV18|TRBD2
TGTGCCAGCTCACCATGGACTAGCGGGAGCGGGGATTTCCAATACAATGAGCAGTTCTTC
CASSPWTSGSGDFQYNEQFF
>TRBJ1-6|15|once|TRBV5-1|TRBD1
TGCGCCAGCAGCTTGGGACAGGGGGCTTTTTCACCCCTCCACTTT
CASSLGQGAFSPLHF
>TRBJ2-2|12|-|TRBV7-2|-
TGTGCCAGCAGCTACTCCACCGGGGAGCTGTTTTTT
CASSYSTGELFF
>TRBJ2-2|16|-|TRBV23-1|TRBD1
TGCGCCAGCAGTCAATGGACAGGGACTGTCCCCGGGGAGCTGTTTTTT
CASSQWTGTVPGELFF
>TRBJ2-1|15|-|TRBV19|TRBD2
TGTGCCAGTAGTAAACTAGCGGGAGGGAACCAAGAGCAGTTCTTC
CASSKLAGGNQEQFF
>TRBJ2-2|17|-|TRBV23-1|-
TGCGCCAGCAGTCAATCTCCTGGGCAGGATGACACCGGGGAGCTGTTTTTT
CASSQSPGQDDTGELFF
>TRBJ2-3|11|-|TRBV29-1|-
TGCAGCGCCACTTCAGGGTACACGCAGTATTTT
CSATSGYTQYF
>TRBJ2-3|15|-|TRBV15|TRBD2
TGTGCCACCAGCAGGAAAGCGGGAGGGTCAGATACGCAGTATTTT
CATSRKAGGSDTQYF
>TRBJ1-1|12|-|TRBV6-5|TRBD1
TGTGCCAGCAGTACCCGGACAGGGCGGGCTTTCTTT
CASSTRTGRAFF
>TRBJ1-1|15|-|TRBV6-5|TRBD1
TGTGCCAGCAGTTATGGCCCAGGGGGGAACACTGAAGCTTTCTTT
CASSYGPGGNTEAFF
>TRBJ2-7|16|-|TRBV4-2|-
TGTGCCAGCAGCCCGCAGGCAGGGGGGAGGGCCTACGAGCAGTACTTC
CASSPQAGGRAYEQYF
>TRBJ1-1|14|-|TRBV6-1|-
TGTGCCAGCAGTTTGACCCGAAAGAACACTGAAGCTTTCTTT
CASSLTRKNTEAFF
>TRBJ2-2|16|once|TRBV5-1|-
TGCGCCAGTCGACCCTTGGGGACGGTGAACACCGGGGAGCTGTTTTTT
CASRPLGTVNTGELFF
>TRBJ2-3|15|-|TRBV6-1|-
TGTGCCAGCAGTGAATTTGGGGGAGTGGCCAATACGCAGTATTTT
CASSEFGGVANTQYF
>TRBJ2-2|16|-|TRBV5-4|TRBD2
TGTGCCAGCAGCTTGCGACTAGCATGGAACACCGGGGAGCTGTTTTTT
CASSLRLAWNTGELFF
>TRBJ1-1|14|-|TRBV9|TRBD1
TGTGCCAGCGGAGCCGGGACAGGGTATAATGAAGCTTTCTTT
CASGAGTGYNEAFF
>TRBJ2-3|16|-|TRBV11-1|-
TGTGCCAGCAGCTACTTGAAGGGACGAAGATCAGATACGCAGTATTTT
CASSYLKGRRSDTQYF
>TRBJ2-1|15|-|TRBV21-1|-
TGTGCCAGCAGCAAAGTTACGGGGATCTACAATGAGCAGTTCTTC
CASSKVTGIYNEQFF
>TRBJ1-1|15|-|TRBV5-6|TRBD1
TGTGCCAGCAGCTGGGGGCCAGGGGGAAACACTGAAGCTTTCTTT
CASSWGPGGNTEAFF
>TRBJ2-7|13|few|TRBV5-4|-
TGTGCCAGCAGCGGGACTGGCGGGGCCGAGCAGTACTTC
CASSGTGGAEQYF
>TRBJ2-1|16|-|TRBV6-1|-
TGTGCCAGCAGTGAGTACTTAGCGGAAAAATACAATGAGCAGTTCTTC
CASSEYLAEKYNEQFF
>TRBJ2-7|14|-|TRBV6-6|TRBD2
TGTGCCAGCAGACAGACTAGCGGTTCCTACGAGCAGTACTTC
CASRQTSGSYEQYF
>TRBJ2-5|14|-|TRBV19|TRBD1
TGTGCCAGTAGCTGGACAGGCGACCAAGAGACCCAGTACTTC
CASSWTGDQETQYF
>TRBJ2-5|15|-|TRBV28|-
TGTGCCAGCAGAAGACCCGGACTTAACCAAGAGACCCAGTACTTC
CASRRPGLNQETQYF
>TRBJ1-2|12|-|TRBV6-6|TRBD1
TGTGCCAGCAGGGGACAGGGAGATGGCTACACCTTC
CASRGQGDGYTF
>TRBJ2-7|12|-|TRBV30|-
TGTGCCTGGAGCGCGGGCCCCTACGAGCAGTACTTC
CAWSAGPYEQYF
>TRBJ2-1|15|-|TRBV5-1|TRBD1
TGCGCCAGCAGCTTAGCACAGGGGGGATACAATGAGCAGTTCTTC
CASSLAQGGYNEQFF
>TRBJ1-1|13|-|TRBV7-8|TRBD1
TGTGCCAGCAGCCCCGACAGGGGGTACGAAGCTTTCTTT
CASSPDRGYEAFF
>TRBJ2-2|16|once|TRBV4-2|TRBD2
TGTGCCAGCAGCCCAGGACTAGCGGGAGGCCGGGGGGAGCTGTTTTTT
CASSPGLAGGRGELFF
>TRBJ2-1|17|-|TRBV11-2|TRBD2
TGTGCCAGCAGCTTAGTCTATGGGGGAGCGGGAGGCCATGAGCAGTTCTTC
CASSLVYGGAGGHEQFF
>TRBJ2-3|13|-|TRBV5-5|-
TGTGCCAGCAGCTTTTCCGCCCCAGATACGCAGTATTTT
CASSFSAPDTQYF
>TRBJ1-4|14|-|TRBV27|TRBD1
TGTGCCAGCAGCCCCGGGACAGGGGCCGAAAAACTGTTTTTT
CASSPGTGAEKLFF
>TRBJ1-1|15|-|TRBV19|-
TGTGCCAGTAGTATCATTGGACAGCAAGGCGGTGAAGCTTTCTTT
CASSIIGQQGGEAFF
>TRBJ1-2|15|-|TRBV6-1|TRBD1
TGTGCCAGCAGTGCCCGGGACAGGGGATTTTATGGCTACACCTTC
CASSARDRGFYGYTF
>TRBJ1-1|16|-|TRBV5-1|-
TGCGCCAGCAGCTTGGCCGGAGGGGGGCAGGGCACTGAAGCTTTCTTT
CASSLAGGGQGTEAFF
>TRBJ2-3|14|-|TRBV6-1|TRBD1
TGTGCCAGCAGGATGGGACAGGGGGAAGATACGCAGTATTTT
CASRMGQGEDTQYF
>TRBJ2-1|16|-|TRBV11-2|TRBD2
TGTGCCAGCAGCTTATGGGTAGCGGGAGGGGGCAATGAGCAGTTCTTC
CASSLWVAGGGNEQFF
>TRBJ2-7|12|-|TRBV7-9|-
TGTGCCAGCAGCTTAGGACGCGGCGAGCAGTACTTC
CASSLGRGEQYF
>TRBJ2-1|13|-|TRBV10-3|-
TGTGCCATATACCTGAGCTCCTACAATGAGCAGTTCTTC
CAIYLSSYNEQFF
>TRBJ2-5|16|-|TRBV11-2|TRBD2
TGTGCCAGCAGCCTTATCCTAGCGGGAGGGGGAGAGACCCAGTACTTC
CASSLILAGGGETQYF
>TRBJ1-1|14|-|TRBV30|TRBD1
TGTGCCTGGAGTATCCGGGACAGGGGAAGTCAAGCTTTCTTT
CAWSIRDRGSQAFF
>TRBJ2-5|15|-|TRBV18|-
TGTGCCAGCTCACCAAGGCAGGGGTCAACGGAGACCCAGTACTTC
CASSPRQGSTETQYF
>TRBJ2-7|14|-|TRBV2|TRBD1
TGTGCCAGCAGTTACCTCGGGACAGGGCACGAGCAGTACTTC
CASSYLGTGHEQYF
>TRBJ1-1|17|-|TRBV6-1|-
TGTGCCAGCAGTGAAGTTTTAGGGGGGGTCGGCAACACTGAAGCTTTCTTT
CASSEVLGGVGNTEAFF
>TRBJ2-3|13|-|TRBV9|-
TGTGCCAGCAGCAGGGGAGGAGGAGATACGCAGTATTTT
CASSRGGGDTQYF